This TCR beta chain was sequenced for a study of response to subunit inactivated influenza vaccine. TCRdb called the RT-PCR reads again in MiXCR, with one record for every CDR3 protein. The sample carries 430,000 or so distinct CDR3 sequences, around 9.9% recorded once. Losses at the gene ends were 6 bases for V and 15 bases for J; bases not matched to a gene: 11. The germline gives CDR1 SQVTM, CDR2 ANQGSEA. There are 11 residues in the CDR3. The sequence was collected from a man aged 50-59 years who received an inactivated influenza vaccine. V usage is TRBV29-1 and J usage is TRBJ2-1; 7 bases fit TRBD1. The sequencing used PBMCs from blood, collected roughly 46 days after vaccination. The CDR3 region is CSVISGTAMFF. The CDR3 DNA follows: TGCAGCGTCATCTCCGGGACAGCCATGTTCTTC.